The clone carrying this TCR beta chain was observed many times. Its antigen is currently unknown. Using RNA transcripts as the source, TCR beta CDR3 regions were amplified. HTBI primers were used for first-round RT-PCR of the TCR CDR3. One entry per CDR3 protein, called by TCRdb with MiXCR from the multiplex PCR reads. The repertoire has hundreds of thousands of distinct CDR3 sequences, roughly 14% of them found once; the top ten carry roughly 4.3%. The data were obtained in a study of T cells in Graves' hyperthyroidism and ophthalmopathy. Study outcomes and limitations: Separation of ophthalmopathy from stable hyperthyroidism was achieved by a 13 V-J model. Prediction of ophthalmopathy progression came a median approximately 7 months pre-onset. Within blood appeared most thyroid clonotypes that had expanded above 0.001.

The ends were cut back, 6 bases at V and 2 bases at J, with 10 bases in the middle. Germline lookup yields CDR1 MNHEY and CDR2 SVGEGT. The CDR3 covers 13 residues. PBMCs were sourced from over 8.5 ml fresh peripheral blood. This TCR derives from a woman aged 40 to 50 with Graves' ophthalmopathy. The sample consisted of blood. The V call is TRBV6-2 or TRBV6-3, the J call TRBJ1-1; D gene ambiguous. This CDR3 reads CASSGRRNTEAFF. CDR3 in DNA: TGTGCCAGCAGCGGCAGGAGAAACACTGAAGCTTTCTTT.